This TCR beta chain was captured by sequencing in a study of T-cell memory formation after mild COVID-19. This clonotype was seen more than once but under ten times. In TCRdb, the 5' RACE reads were re-called with MiXCR into one record per CDR3 protein. The data show approximately 300,000 distinct CDR3 sequences, roughly 19% seen once. V lost 4 bases, J lost 12 bases, and 18 bases lay in between. CDR1 SEHNR and CDR2 FQNEAQ come from the germline V gene (reference sequence). This CDR3 spans 14 amino acids. The source is a man between 18 and 29 years old who had mild COVID-19 (a few samples of this study predate the infection). Cell type and time point are not known. V is TRBV7-9 and J is TRBJ1-4, with TRBD1 as a possible D gene (6 bases). The source material was PBMCs or a T cell subset sorted from them (not recorded which). CDR3 sequence reads: CASSSGTPVKELFF. CDR3 nucleotides: TGTGCCAGCAGCTCAGGGACACCGGTAAAAGAACTGTTTTTT.